This paragraph covers one T cell receptor (beta chain) sequence. The data belong to a study of cytomegalovirus exposure and HLA in healthy donors. Overall study: T cells numbering 150 million to 200 million yielded more than 95 million unique TCR beta sequences in an earlier analysis. From HLA-typed donors, an early data release held about 85 million unique TCRs.

Trimming removed 1 base at V and 0 bases at J, with 15 bases between. The CDR3 covers 17 residues. The germline V gene has CDR1 SGHTA and CDR2 FQGNSA. The PCR used 60 Vbeta and 13 Jbeta primers. The method was immunoSEQ multiplex PCR; TCRdb's version includes in-frame clones alone and lacks a portion of them. This sample's table reports around 140,000 clones. This TCR was sampled from a woman between 40 and 55 years old in good health and CMV-seronegative. This rearrangement joins TRBV7-2 to TRBJ1-1; no clear D gene. The material sequenced was PBMCs. CDR3 coding DNA: TGTGCCAGCAGCTTAGACGTCAGGATTTTCATGAACACTGAAGCTTTCTTT. Its protein product is CASSLDVRIFMNTEAFF.